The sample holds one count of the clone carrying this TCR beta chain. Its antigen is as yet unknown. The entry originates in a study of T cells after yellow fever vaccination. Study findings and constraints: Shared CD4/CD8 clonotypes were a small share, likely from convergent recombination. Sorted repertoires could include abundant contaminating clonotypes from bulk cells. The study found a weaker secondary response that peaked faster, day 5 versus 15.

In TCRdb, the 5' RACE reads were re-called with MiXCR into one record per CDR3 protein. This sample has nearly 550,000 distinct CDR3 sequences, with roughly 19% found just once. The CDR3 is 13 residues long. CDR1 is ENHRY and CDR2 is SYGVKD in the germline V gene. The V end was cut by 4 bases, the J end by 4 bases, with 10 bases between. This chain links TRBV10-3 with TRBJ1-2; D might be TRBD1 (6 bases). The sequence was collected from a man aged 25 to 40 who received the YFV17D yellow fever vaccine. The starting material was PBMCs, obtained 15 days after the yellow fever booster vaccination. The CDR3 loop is CAISGSGAYGYTF. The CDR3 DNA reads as TGTGCCATCAGTGGATCGGGGGCCTATGGCTACACCTTC.